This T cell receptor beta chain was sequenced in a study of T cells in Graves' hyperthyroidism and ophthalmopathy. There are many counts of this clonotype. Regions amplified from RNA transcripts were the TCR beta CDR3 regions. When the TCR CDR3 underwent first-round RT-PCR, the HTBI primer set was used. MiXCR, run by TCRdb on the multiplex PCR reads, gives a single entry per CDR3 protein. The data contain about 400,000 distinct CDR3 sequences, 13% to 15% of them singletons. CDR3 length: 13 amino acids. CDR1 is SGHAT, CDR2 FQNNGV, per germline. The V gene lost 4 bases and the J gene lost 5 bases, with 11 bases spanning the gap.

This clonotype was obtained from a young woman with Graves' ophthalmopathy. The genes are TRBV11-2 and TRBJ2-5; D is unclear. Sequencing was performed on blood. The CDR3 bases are TGTGCCAGCAGCTCTGCCCATCTGGAGACCCAGTACTTC. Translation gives CASSSAHLETQYF.